The 27 T cell receptor beta chains below all came from one sample that was sequenced in a study of Ad26.COV2.S vaccination and SARS-CoV-2 variants. The sample's treatment: 15 to 20 received Ad26.COV2.S at low or high dose, single or two shots; 5 received placebo; per-sample allocation not given. Each sample was drawn 63 days after the first injection (of vaccine or placebo). Sequenced by immunoSEQ multiplex PCR; TCRdb stores in-frame clones only, minus some. Seen here are about 400,000 clones, 88% observed once, and the top ten hold around 3.4%. Sample: peripheral blood, taken in a trial of Ad26.COV2.S vaccine versus placebo. The receptor set was obtained from a person aged 18-60 years who received the Ad26.COV2.S COVID-19 vaccine or a placebo.

This CDR3 reads CASAPEGSGYTF. The CDR3 DNA follows: TGTGCCAGCGCTCCGGAAGGGTCCGGCTACACCTTC. J is TRBJ1-2 and V is TRBV12-3 or TRBV12-4; D call uncertain. Trimming removed 8 bases at V and 8 bases at J, with 15 bases between. The CDR3 covers 12 residues.

The V call is TRBV11-2, the J call TRBJ2-7; 7 nucleotides agree with TRBD1. Per the germline V gene, CDR1 is SGHAT and CDR2 is FQNNGV. This CDR3 contains 14 residues. The V gene end was trimmed by 5 bases and the J gene end by 5 bases; junction bases not matched to a gene: 9. DNA of the CDR3: TGTGCCAGCAGCCCAAGGACAGGCTCAGACGAGCAGTACTTC. Translated: CASSPRTGSDEQYF.

This sequence joins TRBV2 and TRBJ1-5; 9 bases align to TRBD1. The CDR3 spans 15 residues. Germline V gene data show CDR1 as SNHLY and CDR2 as FYNNEI. J was trimmed by 10 bases and V by 5 bases; bases with no gene match: 12. CDR3 residues: CASSPNRGQGIPQHF. CDR3 coding DNA: TGTGCCAGCAGTCCGAACAGGGGGCAAGGCATCCCCCAGCATTTT.

V is TRBV5-4 and J is TRBJ1-6, with 8 bases fitting TRBD1. Per germline, CDR1 SGHNT and CDR2 YYREEE (reference sequence). Losses at the gene ends were 0 bases for V and 6 bases for J; bases not matched to a gene: 11. CDR3 length: 18 amino acids. CDR3 residues: CASSLVGQGYSSNSPLHF. CDR3 DNA sequence: TGTGCCAGCAGCTTGGTCGGACAGGGCTACTCTTCTAATTCACCCCTCCACTTT.

The V call is TRBV3-1 (or the pseudogene TRBV3-2), the J call TRBJ2-3; D is unclear. The CDR3 runs to 15 residues. Germline assignment: CDR1 LGHDT and CDR2 YNNKEL (reference sequence). With 0 bases removed from V and 7 bases from J, the gap between germline ends came to 14 bases. CDR3 in amino acids: CASSQDLNSPHTQYF. The CDR3 DNA reads as TGTGCCAGCAGCCAAGATCTAAACTCACCCCATACGCAGTATTTT.

This chain connects TRBV6-1 to TRBJ2-7; D unclear. CDR1 and CDR2 from the germline V gene are MNHNS and SASEGT. The CDR3 totals 15 residues. V was shortened by 2 bases and J by 1 base, with 12 bases between the two germline ends. The CDR3 coding sequence is TGTGCCAGCAGTGAAACGTGGCAGGAGTCCTACGAGCAGTACTTC. This encodes CASSETWQESYEQYF.

The V call is TRBV23-1, the J call TRBJ1-5, with D unclear. TRBV23-1 is assigned to the ORF class and has an uncertain function. This CDR3 contains 20 residues. The V end was cut by 3 bases, the J end by 2 bases, with 26 bases between. The DNA of the CDR3 is TGCGCCAGCAGTCATCAGGAGGACCCCAACACCCTTCTTGGCAATCAGCCCCAGCATTTT. Its translation is CASSHQEDPNTLLGNQPQHF.

The J gene is TRBJ1-2, the V gene TRBV9; TRBD1 matches 9 bases. Germline CDR1 SGDLS, CDR2 YYNGEE. This CDR3 has 14 residues. Unmatched junction bases numbered 7, after V lost 4 bases and J lost 6 bases. The CDR3 reads CASSLTGGVDGYTF. The CDR3 bases are TGTGCCAGCAGCCTCACAGGGGGCGTCGATGGCTACACCTTC.

V usage is TRBV7-9 and J usage is TRBJ1-5; D call uncertain. The germline V gene has CDR1 SEHNR and CDR2 FQNEAQ (reference sequence). This CDR3 spans 16 amino acids. Trimming took 2 bases from V and 0 from J, leaving 11 bases between them. CDR3 DNA: TGTGCCAGCAGCTTATATACGGTGAATAGCAATCAGCCCCAGCATTTT. The encoded protein is CASSLYTVNSNQPQHF.

The rearrangement uses TRBV25-1 and TRBJ2-1; 8 bases align to TRBD1. Germline V gives CDR1 MGHDK, CDR2 SYGVNS. This CDR3 contains 15 residues. After removal of 4 bases from V and 7 bases from J, the junction contained 9 bases not matched to a gene. CDR3 DNA: TGTGCCAGCAGTGGACCAGGGGGCCTCCGTAATGAGCAGTTCTTC. Residues: CASSGPGGLRNEQFF.

This chain connects TRBV4-3 to TRBJ2-1, with D perhaps TRBD1 or TRBD2 (6 bases each). The CDR3 has 16 amino acids. Trimming pared 3 bases from V and 7 bases from J, leaving 19 bases between. Germline CDR1 reads LGHNA; CDR2 reads YSLEER. CDR3 sequence reads: CASSQEGDPLGNEQFF. The DNA for the CDR3 is TGCGCCAGCAGCCAGGAGGGGGATCCCTTGGGGAATGAGCAGTTCTTC.

The chain uses TRBV5-1 and TRBJ2-5, with a weak D call TRBD2 (5 bases). Per the germline V gene, CDR1 is SGHRS and CDR2 is YFSETQ. The CDR3 loop spans 14 amino acids. The V end lost 4 bases, the J end lost 5 bases, and 15 bases lay between the germline ends. The CDR3 DNA sequence: TGCGCCAGCAGCCCGCCGGGAAAAGGGGAGACCCAGTACTTC. It specifies CASSPPGKGETQYF.

This clone was detected only once. This chain links TRBV5-6 with TRBJ1-2; 7 bases are a match to TRBD1. CDR3 size: 16 residues. V lost 4 bases and J lost 4; bases outside the gene matches: 13. In germline, CDR1 is SGHDT, CDR2 YYEEEE. The CDR3 DNA follows: TGTGCCAGCAGCACGACAGGGAGGTCGGGCGGCTATGGCTACACCTTC. It encodes CASSTTGRSGGYGYTF.

The chain carries TRBV4-1 and TRBJ2-3, with a tentative D call TRBD2 (6 bases). The CDR3 is 14 amino acids. V dropped 4 bases and J dropped 3 bases, with 11 bases sitting between them. CDR1 MGHRA and CDR2 YSYEKL come from the germline V gene. The CDR3 is CASSRLVTTDTQYF. CDR3 bases: TGCGCCAGCAGCCGACTAGTCACAACAGATACGCAGTATTTT.

The count of this clone is one. V usage is TRBV5-4 and J usage is TRBJ1-1, with 7 bases fitting TRBD1. V was pared by 4 bases and J by 5 bases, with 11 bases of the junction left unmatched. This CDR3 spans 15 amino acids. The germline V gene has CDR1 SGHNT and CDR2 YYREEE (reference sequence). The CDR3 DNA follows: TGTGCCAGCAGCATCGACAGGGTATGGAGGACTGAAGCTTTCTTT. Protein sequence: CASSIDRVWRTEAFF. The full variable domain, with the rest looked up from reference TRBV5-4 and TRBJ1-1, is ETGVTQSPTHLIKTRGQQVTLRCSSQSGHNTVSWYQQALGQGPQFIFQYYREEENGRGNFPPRFSGLQFPNYSSELNVNALELDDSALYLCASSIDRVWRTEAFFGQGTRLTVV.

The J gene is TRBJ2-2, the V gene TRBV5-1, with TRBD2 matching 13 bases. Germline CDR1 is SGHRS and CDR2 is YFSETQ. V shed 4 bases and J 1 base; nucleotides not matched to a gene: 7. There are 18 residues in the CDR3. CDR3 coding DNA: TGCGCCAGCAGCGTACGGACTAGCGGGGGCCAGAACACCGGGGAGCTGTTTTTT. It yields the protein CASSVRTSGGQNTGELFF. Together with reference TRBV5-1 and TRBJ2-2, the CDR3 gives the full variable domain: KAGVTQTPRYLIKTRGQQVTLSCSPISGHRSVSWYQQTPGQGLQFLFEYFSETQRNKGNFPGRFSGRQFSNSRSEMNVSTLELGDSALYLCASSVRTSGGQNTGELFFGEGSRLTVL.

The chain links TRBV5-8 to TRBJ1-2; D call uncertain. CDR1 is SGHTS and CDR2 is YDEGEE in the germline V gene. CDR3 length equals 14 residues. Trimming took 1 base from V and 4 from J, leaving 11 bases between them. The CDR3 loop reads CASSLLTEIYGYTF. DNA of the CDR3: TGTGCCAGCAGCTTGTTGACGGAAATCTATGGCTACACCTTC.

This sequence joins TRBV5-1 and TRBJ1-3, with 8 bases that match TRBD1. J gave up 4 bases and V 4 bases, and 13 bases lay outside the gene matches. Germline loops: CDR1 SGHRS, CDR2 YFSETQ. The CDR3 is made up of 17 amino acids. DNA for the CDR3: TGCGCCAGCAGCGTCGGACAGGGATGGGAAAACGGAAACACCATATATTTT. It is translated as CASSVGQGWENGNTIYF.

The V and J genes are TRBV5-1 and TRBJ2-2; no firm D call. This CDR3 has 15 residues. Trimming pared 0 bases from V and 7 bases from J, leaving 13 bases between. The germline CDR1 and CDR2 sequences are SGHRS and YFSETQ. CDR3 DNA sequence: TGCGCCAGCAGCTTGGCAATCATTAAGAGCGGGGAGCTGTTTTTT. Protein: CASSLAIIKSGELFF.

The gene calls are TRBV3-1 (or the pseudogene TRBV3-2) and TRBJ2-3, with 8 bases that match TRBD2. V shed 0 bases, J shed 5 bases, and the junction held 10 bases outside the gene matches. The CDR3 loop spans 17 amino acids. Germline CDR1 is LGHDT and CDR2 is YNNKEL (reference sequence). DNA of the CDR3: TGTGCCAGCAGCCAAGATCACAGCGGGGGAGTAGAAGATACGCAGTATTTT. Its protein product is CASSQDHSGGVEDTQYF.

This clone occurred once. V usage is TRBV5-1 and J usage is TRBJ1-2; the D is unclear. Between the trimmed V and J ends, which lost 4 bases and 3 bases, there was a span of 10 bases. CDR1 and CDR2 from the germline V gene are SGHRS and YFSETQ. There are 13 residues in the CDR3. CDR3 loop: CASSPRGHYGYTF. For the CDR3, the DNA is TGCGCCAGCAGCCCCAGAGGGCACTATGGCTACACCTTC.

This chain links TRBV10-2 with TRBJ2-7; D not certain. This CDR3 has 13 amino acids. V was clipped by 0 bases and J by 2 bases, with 5 bases between them. Per the germline V gene, CDR1 is WSHSY and CDR2 is SAAADI. CDR3 nucleotides: TGCGCCAGCAGTGAGTCGACGGCCTACGAGCAGTACTTC. Residues: CASSESTAYEQYF.

The chain couples TRBV5-8 to TRBJ1-4; tentatively, D is TRBD1 (6 bases). The germline V gene encodes CDR1 SGHTS and CDR2 YDEGEE. The V end was cut by 10 bases, the J end by 0 bases, with 13 bases between. The CDR3 length is 14 residues. CDR3 in amino acids: CAGREGATNEKLFF. CDR3 coding DNA: TGTGCCGGCCGGGAGGGGGCAACTAATGAAAAACTGTTTTTT.

J is TRBJ1-1 and V is TRBV3-1 (or the pseudogene TRBV3-2); D is undetermined. The CDR3 runs 11 residues. V was shortened by 0 bases and J by 11 bases, with 7 bases between the two germline ends. Germline-derived CDR1 and CDR2 are LGHDT and YNNKEL (reference sequence). As DNA, the CDR3 is TGTGCCAGCAGCCAAGAGGAAACGGCTTTCTTT. It specifies CASSQEETAFF.

V gene TRBV11-2 combines with J gene TRBJ2-5, with TRBD2 identical over 9 bases. The germline V gene encodes CDR1 SGHAT and CDR2 FQNNGV. The CDR3 covers 17 residues. V trimming: 5 bases; J trimming: 3 bases; junction bases outside the gene matches: 13. CDR3 in amino acids: CASSDSGGPSGEETQYF. CDR3 DNA sequence: TGTGCCAGCAGCGATAGCGGGGGCCCCTCGGGGGAAGAGACCCAGTACTTC.

The chain has TRBV7-2 and TRBJ1-1, with D possibly TRBD1 on 5 matching bases. Germline values: CDR1 SGHTA, CDR2 FQGNSA. The CDR3 covers 13 residues. V shed 4 bases and J shed 5 bases, with 11 bases lying between them. For the CDR3, the DNA is TGTGCCAGCAGCTCTCCCGGGGGAACTGAAGCTTTCTTT. It translates to CASSSPGGTEAFF.

This chain joins TRBV10-3 and TRBJ2-2, with 8 bases identical to TRBD1. From germline, CDR1 is ENHRY and CDR2 SYGVKD. The V gene end was trimmed by 6 bases and the J gene end by 1 base; junction bases not matched to a gene: 7. The CDR3 totals 16 residues. CDR3 in amino acids: CAIRGAGTGNTGELFF. The CDR3 DNA follows: TGTGCCATCAGGGGGGCGGGGACAGGGAACACCGGGGAGCTGTTTTTT.